The present T cell receptor beta chain was sequenced within a study of T cell repertoires in ileal Crohn's disease. Study summary: Surgery for a complication: stricturing in about 61%, penetrating in about 39%.

Profiled with immunoSEQ multiplex PCR; TCRdb holds only in-frame clones, not every one. The sample shows 9,500 to 12,000 clones, 65% to 80% of them seen only once. The CDR3 length is 15 residues. Germline values: CDR1 MRHNA, CDR2 SNTAGT. The V and J ends lost 2 bases and 8 bases respectively, with 18 bases between them. Regarding the study as a whole: Endoscopic recurrence occurred in every patient whose clonality exceeded 26.8%. Active smokers at surgery had more clonal expansions than non-smokers.

As to this clone: Its antigen is not known.

Sequencing was performed on ileal tissue. This chain links TRBV6-4 with TRBJ1-2, with a tentative D call TRBD1 (5 bases). The receptor was derived from an adult with Crohn's disease. CDR3: CASSDTPQGMGGYTF. CDR3 coding DNA: TGTGCCAGCAGTGACACCCCCCAGGGAATGGGAGGCTACACCTTC.